The clone carrying this T cell receptor (beta chain) turned up a few times. Antigen: not known. These data are taken from a study of CD8+CD57+ T cells in acquired aplastic anemia. Study-level background: Recorded DNA amounts for sorted CD4+ and CD8+ cells had an average of 3.2 ug. General study points: Shared by patients and controls, just under 30 CD8+ CDR3s were abundant in patients. The CD8+ Simpson's diversity of patients and controls was not significantly different.

This CDR3 is built from 15 residues. Trimming removed 6 bases from V and 2 bases from J; junction bases left unmatched: 7. CDR1 is MGHDK and CDR2 is SYGVNS in the germline V gene. TCR beta VDJ and CDR3 were profiled, and genomic DNA was the template. TCRdb used MiXCR to reprocess the reads, holding one entry per CDR3 protein. The sample has about 160,000 distinct CDR3 sequences, approximately 40% seen once; the top ten hold about 1.1%. Sample: sorted CD4+, CD8+, or CD8+CD57+ T cells (not recorded which) from PBMCs. The sequence came from a human donor in good health. The chain combines TRBV25-1 with TRBJ2-7; 10 bases line up with TRBD2. CDR3 region: CASRVPAGGPYEQYF. As DNA, the CDR3 is TGTGCCAGCAGGGTCCCAGCGGGAGGGCCCTACGAGCAGTACTTC.